This T cell receptor (beta chain) originates from a study of T cell changes during pregnancy in multiple sclerosis. Profiling relied on immunoSEQ multiplex PCR, and the TCRdb table lists in-frame clones only, not all of them. The table lists about 84,000 clones, 94% of them singletons. V was cut by 4 bases and J by 2 bases, with 13 bases left in between. This CDR3 comprises 15 residues. CDR1 is PRHDT, CDR2 FYEKMQ, per germline (reference sequence). The source material was peripheral blood, sampled in the second trimester of pregnancy. The sequence was collected from a female donor in good health, enrolled as a control in a pregnancy study. The gene calls are TRBV13 and TRBJ2-3; TRBD2 is a possible D gene (6 bases). The CDR3 DNA reads as TGTGCCAGCAGCTCCTTTAGCGGATACACAGATACGCAGTATTTT. Encoded protein: CASSSFSGYTDTQYF. The full variable domain, rest sourced from reference TRBV13 and TRBJ2-3, is AAGVIQSPRHLIKEKRETATLKCYPIPRHDTVYWYQQGPGQDPQFLISFYEKMQSDKGSIPDRFSAQQFSDYHSELNMSSLELGDSALYFCASSSFSGYTDTQYFGPGTRLTVL.